This T cell receptor (beta chain) came from a study of CD8 T cells in Susac syndrome. CDR3 size: 13 residues. Germline loops: CDR1 DFQATT, CDR2 SNEGSKA (reference sequence). V lost 6 bases to trimming and J lost 7 bases; unmatched junction nucleotides: 6. An amount of RNA that ranged from roughly 0.5 to 1 ug was reverse transcribed with random hexamers. TCRdb processed the immunoSEQ multiplex PCR reads anew with MiXCR; each CDR3 protein has one entry. The data hold fewer than 200,000 distinct CDR3 sequences, with 91% observed a single time. The Susac syndrome patients fit the recently defined diagnostic criteria for definite or probable disease.

This rearrangement joins TRBV20-1 to TRBJ1-2; TRBD1 matches 12 bases. The receptor was derived from a human donor with Susac syndrome. Material for sequencing was CD4+ T cells from PBMCs. Here the CDR3 reads CSASGTGGPGYTF. The CDR3 DNA reads TGCAGTGCCTCCGGGACAGGGGGCCCTGGCTACACCTTC.